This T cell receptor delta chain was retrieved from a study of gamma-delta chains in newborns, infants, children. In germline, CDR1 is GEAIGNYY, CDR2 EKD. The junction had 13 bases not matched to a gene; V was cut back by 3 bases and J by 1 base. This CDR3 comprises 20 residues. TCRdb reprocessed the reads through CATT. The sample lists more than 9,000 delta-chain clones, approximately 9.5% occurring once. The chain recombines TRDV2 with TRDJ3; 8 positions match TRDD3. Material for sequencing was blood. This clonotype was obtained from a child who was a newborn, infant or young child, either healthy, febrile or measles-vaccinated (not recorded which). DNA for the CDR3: TGTGCCTGTGACCCTACTGGGGGTTACCTTACTTCCTGGGACACCCGACAGATGTTTTTC. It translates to CACDPTGGYLTSWDTRQMFF.